This record concerns one T cell receptor (beta chain) sequence. Germline lookup yields CDR1 SGDLS and CDR2 YYNGEE. The length of the CDR3 is 15 residues. The J segment lost 7 bases and the V segment lost 2 bases, leaving 9 bases of the junction unmatched. This entry is derived from a study of blood T cell repertoires in COVID-19. Overall study: The samples span acute and convalescent COVID-19 from the United States, Italy and Spain. PBMCs, B-cell-depleted T cells, or T cells provided the cDNA or gDNA that made up the material.

Per the original data handling: Scientists estimated how many nucleated cells there were by amplifying reference gene primers. The repertoire was sequenced with immunoSEQ multiplex PCR; TCRdb's copy has only in-frame clones and lacks some. From that table come the V and J calls and clone size; the DNA was used to work out D and trimming. The sample includes tens of thousands of clones, 80% to 90% of them seen just once. This receptor was identified in a woman aged 80 or over with active or convalescent COVID-19. Sequenced input: peripheral blood. J is TRBJ2-1 and V is TRBV9; 7 nucleotides agree with TRBD2. CDR3 coding DNA: TGTGCCAGCAGCGTCTCAAGGACTAGGAGTAATGAGCAGTTCTTC. Translated, it gives CASSVSRTRSNEQFF.